Each of the 9 T cell receptor beta chains below was sequenced from the same sample in a study of early T cells in non-severe SARS-CoV-2 infection. TCRdb reprocessed the 5' RACE reads via MiXCR and lists one record per CDR3 protein. The sample includes 40,000 to 45,000 distinct CDR3 sequences, about 6.5% of them seen just once. This specimen consisted of whole blood, obtained at baseline. The receptors come from an adult who was a healthcare worker with PCR-confirmed SARS-CoV-2 infection or an uninfected control (not recorded which).

This clonotype was picked up many times. The rearrangement joins TRBV7-9 to TRBJ2-7, with TRBD1 matching 11 bases. The germline CDR1 and CDR2 sequences are SEHNR and FQNEAQ (reference sequence). The CDR3 has 15 amino acids. V dropped 6 bases and J dropped 1; count of bases not matched to a gene: 5. As DNA, the CDR3 is TGTGCCAGCAGAAAGGGGACAGGGGGTTCCTACGAGCAGTACTTC. Translated: CASRKGTGGSYEQYF.

There are many counts of this clonotype. The chain couples TRBV3-1 to TRBJ1-1; no clear D. The CDR3 has 14 amino acids. V was trimmed by 3 bases and J by 3 bases, leaving 11 bases between them. Germline-derived CDR1 and CDR2 are LGHDT and YNNKEL (reference sequence). CDR3: CASSQPPRDTEAFF. CDR3 DNA sequence: TGTGCCAGCAGCCAGCCCCCACGGGACACTGAAGCTTTCTTT. The full variable domain, with the rest looked up from reference TRBV3-1 and TRBJ1-1, is DTAVSQTPKYLVTQMGNDKSIKCEQNLGHDTMYWYKQDSKKFLKIMFSYNNKELIINETVPNRFSPKSPDKAHLNLHINSLELGDSAVYFCASSQPPRDTEAFFGQGTRLTVV.

This clonotype occurred many times. This chain connects TRBV9 to TRBJ1-2; weak D call: TRBD1 (5 bases). Trimming pared 4 bases from V and 1 base from J, leaving 20 bases between. Germline V gene sequence: CDR1 SGDLS, CDR2 YYNGEE. This CDR3 contains 17 residues. In DNA form, the CDR3 reads TGTGCCAGCAGCCAGACCCCCTCACAGGAAATTAACTATGGCTACACCTTC. This translates into CASSQTPSQEINYGYTF.

Ten or more counts support this clonotype. The genes are TRBV5-8 and TRBJ1-5, with TRBD1 as a possible D gene (6 bases). CDR1 SGHTS and CDR2 YDEGEE come from the germline V gene. The CDR3 sequence is 15 residues long. Deletions cut 1 base from V and 3 bases from J, with 11 bases between. CDR3 protein: CASSLRQGYNQPQHF. The CDR3 DNA follows: TGTGCCAGCAGCTTGCGGCAGGGGTACAATCAGCCCCAGCATTTT.

This clonotype was observed many times. This chain connects TRBV4-2 to TRBJ2-7; 15 bases agree with TRBD2. There are 19 residues in the CDR3. The V gene's germline CDR1 is LGHNA and CDR2 YNFKEQ. V shed 0 bases and J 2 bases; nucleotides not matched to a gene: 8. CDR3 coding DNA: TGTGCCAGCAGCCAAGATCCCGGGACTAGCGGGGGGTATACCTACGAGCAGTACTTC. Translated, it gives CASSQDPGTSGGYTYEQYF.

This clonotype was seen many times. The final CDR3 position lacks the conserved phenylalanine or tryptophan, pointing to a likely read error. This chain joins TRBV20-1 and TRBJ2-7; TRBD2 might be the D (5 bases). Germline V gene sequence: CDR1 DFQATT, CDR2 SNEGSKA (reference sequence). The CDR3 consists of 13 residues. This chain's CDR3 is CSARGRGSYEQYS. The DNA for the CDR3 is TGCAGTGCCAGAGGACGGGGCTCCTACGAGCAGTACTCC.

This clonotype was counted ten times or more. Germline and junction disagree at one end, which may indicate a read error. The genes are TRBV13 and TRBJ1-1; D call uncertain. The CDR3 runs 11 residues. Per the germline V gene, CDR1 is PRHDT and CDR2 is FYEKMQ (reference sequence). CDR3 coding DNA: TGTGCCAGCAGCTCCGACACGGAAGCTTTCTTT. As protein: CASSSDTEAFF.

This clonotype turned up a few times. V and J are TRBV6-6 and TRBJ1-2; the D is unclear. Trimming took 2 bases from V and 10 from J, leaving 14 bases between them. This CDR3 has 13 residues. Germline-derived CDR1 and CDR2 are MNHNY and SVGAGI (reference sequence). CDR3 sequence reads: CASSYDPLNDYTF. DNA of the CDR3: TGTGCCAGCAGTTACGATCCCCTGAACGACTACACCTTC.

To note about this clonotype: A read error is possible here, since a much larger clone lies one base away. This chain connects TRBV20-1 to TRBJ1-1; D call uncertain. Germline V gene sequence: CDR1 DFQATT, CDR2 SNEGSKA (reference sequence). V was shortened by 1 base and J by 0 bases, with 6 bases between the two germline ends. The length of the CDR3 is 13 residues. This CDR3 reads CSARGQMNTEAFF. CDR3 nucleotide sequence: TGCAGTGCTAGAGGCCAGATGAACACTGAAGCTTTCTTT.